These 22 T cell receptor beta chains were all obtained from the same sample, sequenced in a study. One entry per CDR3 protein, called by TCRdb with MiXCR from the 5' RACE reads. The sample lists several thousand distinct CDR3 sequences; just over 30% were seen once. Specimen: memory CD4+ T cells sorted from a lymph node. Stated subset: memory CD4+ T cells, CD4+CD45RO+CD25-. These receptors were taken from a female donor with breast cancer.

This clonotype was recorded only once. A much more abundant neighbour one base away suggests this may be a read error. The rearrangement uses TRBV7-9 and TRBJ1-4; 9 bases fit TRBD1. Germline loops: CDR1 SEHNR, CDR2 FQNEAQ (reference sequence). The CDR3 contains 15 residues. The CDR3 loop is CASSSAGTGPENLFF. CDR3 in DNA: TGTGCCAGCAGCTCGGCCGGGACAGGGCCTGAAAATCTGTTTTTT.

This clonotype was detected only once. The rearrangement uses TRBV12-3 or TRBV12-4 and TRBJ2-1; 12 bases agree with TRBD2. This CDR3 is built from 18 residues. Trimming removed 2 bases from V and 2 bases from J; junction bases left unmatched: 7. The CDR3 DNA sequence: TGTGCCAGCAGTTTACTAGCGGGAGGGCCGTCCCCCTACAATGAGCAGTTCTTC. Encoded protein: CASSLLAGGPSPYNEQFF.

The chain combines TRBV7-2 with TRBJ2-3, with a possible D match to TRBD1 (6 bases). Germline V gene sequence: CDR1 SGHTA, CDR2 FQGNSA. V gave up 2 bases and J gave up 14 bases, with 14 bases separating them. CDR3 length equals 12 residues. The CDR3 reads CASSLLLGAVYF. CDR3 bases: TGTGCCAGCAGCTTACTGTTGGGGGCCGTGTATTTT.

Within the sample, this clonotype is medium-sized. The rearrangement links TRBV18 to TRBJ2-5; D tentatively fits TRBD1 or TRBD2 (5 bases each). CDR1 is KGHSH and CDR2 is LQKENI in the germline V gene. V dropped 4 bases and J dropped 1 base, with 7 bases sitting between them. CDR3 length: 13 amino acids. CDR3 protein: CASSLGTQETQYF. The CDR3 DNA follows: TGTGCCAGCTCACTCGGGACCCAAGAGACCCAGTACTTC.

This clonotype rates as medium-sized (0.01 to 0.1%). The chain is built from TRBV7-6 and TRBJ1-5; D gene uncertain. V was clipped by 1 base and J by 3 bases, with 10 bases between them. Germline assignment: CDR1 SGHVS and CDR2 FNYEAQ. The CDR3 extends over 15 amino acids. Here the CDR3 reads CASSLGQSPNQPQHF. The CDR3 DNA is TGTGCCAGCAGCTTAGGGCAGTCCCCCAATCAGCCCCAGCATTTT.

This clonotype was counted ten times or more. The chain employs TRBV28 and TRBJ1-5; unclear D gene. Germline CDR1 reads MDHEN; CDR2 reads SYDVKM. The CDR3 has 17 residues. V lost 3 bases, J lost 3 bases, and 18 bases lay in between. CDR3 region: CASSFLRLRLLNQPQHF. CDR3 DNA: TGTGCCAGCAGTTTTTTGAGGTTGAGGTTACTCAATCAGCCCCAGCATTTT.

On this clonotype: A much larger clonotype is one base distant, so this may be a read error. The rearrangement links TRBV7-2 to TRBJ2-1; no firm D call. V was clipped by 3 bases and J by 5 bases, with 11 bases between them. The V gene's germline CDR1 is SGHTA and CDR2 FQGNSA. The CDR3 runs to 14 residues. CDR3 coding DNA: TGTGCCAGCAGCTTTAGATCAGATGACAATGAGCAGTTCTTC. Amino acid sequence: CASSFRSDDNEQFF.

This clonotype appeared a few times. The germline gene is not matched at one end of the junction; a read error may be the cause. V and J are TRBV12-3 or TRBV12-4 and TRBJ1-2; the match to TRBD1 covers 7 bases. This CDR3 region has 12 residues. CDR3 nucleotide sequence: TGCGTCAGCAGACGGGACAGCGGGGACTACACCTTC. It is translated as CVSRRDSGDYTF.

This clonotype occurred many times. Since a much larger clone is just one base distant, this may be a read error. The chain has TRBV7-2 and TRBJ2-7; 7 nucleotides line up with TRBD1. The CDR3 is made up of 15 amino acids. The V gene's germline CDR1 is SGHTA and CDR2 FQGNSA. V lost 8 bases to trimming and J lost 4 bases; unmatched junction nucleotides: 14. The CDR3 sequence: CASQMKTGRQYEQYF. The CDR3 DNA sequence: TGTGCCAGCCAGATGAAGACAGGGCGCCAGTACGAGCAGTACTTC.

This clonotype has a handful of counts. The final CDR3 position lacks the conserved phenylalanine or tryptophan, pointing to a likely read error. V gene TRBV5-6 combines with J gene TRBJ2-3; D is undetermined. CDR3 length equals 14 residues. Deletions cut 4 bases from V and 6 bases from J, with 15 bases between. Germline V gene lookup returns CDR1 SGHDT and CDR2 YYEEEE. The CDR3 reads CASSPRPTTDTQYL. CDR3 coding DNA: TGTGCCAGCAGCCCCCGGCCCACGACCGATACGCAGTATCTT.

J is TRBJ2-3 and V is TRBV7-7; no reliable D call. Between the trimmed V and J ends, which lost 0 bases and 6 bases, there was a span of 7 bases. The germline gives CDR1 SSHAT, CDR2 FNYEAQ (reference sequence). The CDR3 spans 13 residues. CDR3 protein: CASSLAKGDTQYF. The CDR3 coding sequence is TGTGCCAGCAGCTTAGCGAAAGGGGATACGCAGTATTTT.

By sample share, this clonotype is large. V gene TRBV20-1 combines with J gene TRBJ2-1; no definite D call. Trimming took off 0 bases at V and 0 bases at J, with 12 bases between the two ends. CDR1 DFQATT and CDR2 SNEGSKA come from the germline V gene (reference sequence). The CDR3 sequence is 16 residues long. As DNA, the CDR3 is TGCAGTGCTAGAGATCATCAACTTGACTCCTACAATGAGCAGTTCTTC. Amino acid sequence: CSARDHQLDSYNEQFF.

This clonotype was seen repeatedly, ten times or more. The chain uses TRBV3-1 and TRBJ2-7, with 8 bases fitting TRBD1. This CDR3 contains 15 residues. V was pared by 3 bases and J by 5 bases, with 9 bases of the junction left unmatched. CDR1 and CDR2 from the germline V gene are LGHDT and YNNKEL (reference sequence). DNA for the CDR3: TGTGCCAGCAGCCAGACAGGGGTTTTTGGAAACGAGCAGTACTTC. This encodes CASSQTGVFGNEQYF.

This clonotype was seen at least ten times. The chain combines TRBV7-9 with TRBJ2-7; perhaps D is TRBD1 or TRBD2 (5 bases each). This CDR3 has 12 residues. The V end lost 3 bases, the J end lost 6 bases, and 9 bases lay between the germline ends. Germline-derived CDR1 and CDR2 are SEHNR and FQNEAQ (reference sequence). The chain's CDR3 is CASSFSGTEQYF. The CDR3, as DNA: TGTGCCAGCAGCTTTTCGGGGACCGAGCAGTACTTC. Together with reference TRBV7-9 and TRBJ2-7, the CDR3 gives the full variable domain: DTGVSQNPRHKITKRGQNVTFRCDPISEHNRLYWYRQTLGQGPEFLTYFQNEAQLEKSRLLSDRFSAERPKGSFSTLEIQRTEQGDSAMYLCASSFSGTEQYFGPGTRLTVT.

By proportion, this clonotype is medium-sized. The chain recombines TRBV5-1 with TRBJ1-3; no firm D call. The CDR3 runs 14 residues. Germline V gives CDR1 SGHRS, CDR2 YFSETQ. Trimming stripped 7 bases from V and 0 bases from J, with 11 bases between. DNA for the CDR3: TGCGCCAGCGCATCAACGAACTCTGGAAACACCATATATTTT. Its protein product is CASASTNSGNTIYF.

J is TRBJ2-3 and V is TRBV29-1, with D maybe TRBD1 (6 bases). Between the trimmed V and J ends, which lost 3 bases and 0 bases, there was a span of 10 bases. The CDR3 is 14 residues long. Per the germline V gene, CDR1 is SQVTM and CDR2 is ANQGSEA. CDR3 nucleotides: TGCAGCGTTGAGAACAGGGCTAGCACAGATACGCAGTATTTT. Translation: CSVENRASTDTQYF.

The chain joins TRBV4-2 to TRBJ1-4, with 9 bases that match TRBD1. The V gene end was trimmed by 4 bases and the J gene end by 5 bases; junction bases not matched to a gene: 5. CDR3 size: 15 residues. Per germline, CDR1 LGHNA and CDR2 YNFKEQ. The CDR3 here is CASSPSGTGNEKLFF. The CDR3 DNA sequence: TGTGCCAGCAGCCCTTCCGGGACAGGGAATGAAAAACTGTTTTTT.

This clonotype counts as medium-sized. The junction departs from germline at one end; a sequencing error may be responsible. The V and J genes are TRBV4-1 and TRBJ2-7, with TRBD2 as a possible D gene (6 bases). The CDR3 is 16 residues long. Germline CDR1 reads MGHRA; CDR2 reads YSYEKL. CDR3 bases: TGCGCCAGCAGTCAAGAGATAGGGAGGTTCTCCTACGAGCAGTACTTC. Its translation is CASSQEIGRFSYEQYF.

This clonotype appeared a few times. The gene calls are TRBV6-5 and TRBJ1-1; the D gene is possibly TRBD1 (6 bases). This CDR3 has 15 residues. V lost 2 bases, J lost 1 base, and 11 bases lay in between. Germline lookup yields CDR1 MNHEY and CDR2 SVGAGI. This CDR3 reads CASSYPGQPNTEAFF. CDR3 in DNA: TGTGCCAGCAGTTACCCCGGACAGCCGAACACTGAAGCTTTCTTT.

Notes on this clonotype: Relative to the germline gene, one junction end is altered; a read error may explain this. This chain uses TRBV5-1 with TRBJ2-1; D remains ambiguous. CDR1 and CDR2 from the germline V gene are SGHRS and YFSETQ. The CDR3 length is 15 residues. CDR3 in amino acids: CASRLAWSLIDEQFF. The CDR3 coding sequence is TGCGCCAGCAGATTGGCCTGGTCTTTAATCGATGAGCAGTTCTTC.

This clonotype was observed at least ten times. The rearrangement joins TRBV7-2 to TRBJ2-1, with 8 bases that match TRBD1. The J segment lost 6 bases and the V segment lost 8 bases, leaving 9 bases of the junction unmatched. In germline, CDR1 is SGHTA, CDR2 FQGNSA. This CDR3 is built from 14 residues. The CDR3 protein is CASGEQGGGNEQFF. The CDR3 coding sequence is TGTGCCAGCGGGGAACAGGGGGGTGGCAATGAGCAGTTCTTC.

This clonotype was detected only a few times. Given a much more abundant clone one base away, this may be a read error. DNA of the CDR3: TGCAGTGCTCGAAGGGGTTCGGATACGCAGTATTTT. This translates into CSARRGSDTQYF. V is TRBV20-1 and J is TRBJ2-3, with TRBD1 as a possible D gene (5 bases). This CDR3 is 12 amino acids long. CDR1 and CDR2 (germline): DFQATT, SNEGSKA (reference sequence). Deletions cut 5 bases from V and 6 bases from J, with 12 bases between.